This T cell receptor (beta chain) is from a study of cytomegalovirus exposure and HLA in healthy donors. Study background: The same platform used for the roughly 610 first-cohort repertoires was also used for the roughly 130 validation repertoires, as a later analysis reported.

V lost 0 bases, J lost 9 bases, and 11 bases lay in between. The CDR3 has 13 amino acids. Germline V gene lookup returns CDR1 LGHNA and CDR2 YSLEER. The donors were members of the validation cohort comprising roughly 130 subjects, separate from the roughly 670-subject first cohort. This table comes from immunoSEQ multiplex PCR, and its TCRdb copy is limited to in-frame clones, with some not included. The repertoire consists of 45,000 to 65,000 clones, with about 92% occurring once and the leading ten covering more than 1.5%. Material: PBMCs. This sequence was found in a woman aged 18-35 years in good health and CMV-seropositive. The chain has TRBV4-3 and TRBJ1-2; no firm D call. DNA of the CDR3: TGCGCCAGCAGCCAAGATGAGAGGGTGAGCTACACCTTC. As protein: CASSQDERVSYTF.